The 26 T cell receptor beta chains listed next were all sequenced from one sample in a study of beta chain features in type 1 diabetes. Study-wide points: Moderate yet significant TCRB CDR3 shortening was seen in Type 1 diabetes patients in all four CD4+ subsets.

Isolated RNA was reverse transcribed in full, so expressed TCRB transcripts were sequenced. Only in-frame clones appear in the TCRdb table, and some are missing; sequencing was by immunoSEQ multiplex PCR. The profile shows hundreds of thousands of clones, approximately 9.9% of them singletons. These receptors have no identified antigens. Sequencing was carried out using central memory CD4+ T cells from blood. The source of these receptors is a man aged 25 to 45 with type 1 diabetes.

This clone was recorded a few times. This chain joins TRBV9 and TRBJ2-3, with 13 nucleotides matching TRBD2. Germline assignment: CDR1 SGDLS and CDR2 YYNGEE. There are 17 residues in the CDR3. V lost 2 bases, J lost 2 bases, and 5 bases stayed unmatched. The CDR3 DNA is TGTGCCAGCAGCGTGACTAGCGGGGGGCTTTCCACAGATACGCAGTATTTT. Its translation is CASSVTSGGLSTDTQYF.

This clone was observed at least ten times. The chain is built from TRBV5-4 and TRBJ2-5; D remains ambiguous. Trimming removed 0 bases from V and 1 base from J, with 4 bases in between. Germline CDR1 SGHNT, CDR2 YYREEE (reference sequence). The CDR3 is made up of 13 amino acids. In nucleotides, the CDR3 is TGTGCCAGCAGCTTGGCTCGCCAAGAGACCCAGTACTTC. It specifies CASSLARQETQYF.

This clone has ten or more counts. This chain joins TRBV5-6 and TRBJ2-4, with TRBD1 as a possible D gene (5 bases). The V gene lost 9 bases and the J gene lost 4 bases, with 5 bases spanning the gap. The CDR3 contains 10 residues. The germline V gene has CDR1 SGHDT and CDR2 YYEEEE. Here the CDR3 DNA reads TGTGCCAAGGGGAAAAACATTCAGTACTTC. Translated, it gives CAKGKNIQYF.

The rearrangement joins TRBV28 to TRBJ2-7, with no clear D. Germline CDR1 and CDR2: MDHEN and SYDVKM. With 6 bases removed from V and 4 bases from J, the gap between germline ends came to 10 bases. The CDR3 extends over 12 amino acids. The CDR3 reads CASSQNHYEQYF. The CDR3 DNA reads TGTGCCAGCAGCCAAAACCATTACGAGCAGTACTTC.

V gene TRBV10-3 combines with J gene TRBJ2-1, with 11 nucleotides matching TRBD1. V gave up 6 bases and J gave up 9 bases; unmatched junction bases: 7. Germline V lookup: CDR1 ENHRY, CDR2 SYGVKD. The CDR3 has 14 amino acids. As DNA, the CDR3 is TGTGCCATCAGGACGGACAGGGGGCAGGGTGAGCAGTTCTTC. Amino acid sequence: CAIRTDRGQGEQFF.

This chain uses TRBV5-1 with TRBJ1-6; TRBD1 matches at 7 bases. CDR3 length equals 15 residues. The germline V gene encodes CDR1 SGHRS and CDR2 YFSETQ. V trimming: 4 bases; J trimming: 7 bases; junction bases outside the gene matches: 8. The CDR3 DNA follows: TGCGCCAGCAGCCGTGGGACAGTCAAGAATTCACCCCTCCACTTT. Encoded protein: CASSRGTVKNSPLHF. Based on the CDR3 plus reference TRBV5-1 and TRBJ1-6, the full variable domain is KAGVTQTPRYLIKTRGQQVTLSCSPISGHRSVSWYQQTPGQGLQFLFEYFSETQRNKGNFPGRFSGRQFSNSRSEMNVSTLELGDSALYLCASSRGTVKNSPLHFGNGTRLTVT.

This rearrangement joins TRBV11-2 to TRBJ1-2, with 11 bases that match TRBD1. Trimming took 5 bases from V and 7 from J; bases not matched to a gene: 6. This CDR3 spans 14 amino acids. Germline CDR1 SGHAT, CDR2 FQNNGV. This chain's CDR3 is CASSTDRGRGGYTF. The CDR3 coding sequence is TGTGCCAGCAGCACGGACAGGGGGCGCGGTGGCTACACCTTC.

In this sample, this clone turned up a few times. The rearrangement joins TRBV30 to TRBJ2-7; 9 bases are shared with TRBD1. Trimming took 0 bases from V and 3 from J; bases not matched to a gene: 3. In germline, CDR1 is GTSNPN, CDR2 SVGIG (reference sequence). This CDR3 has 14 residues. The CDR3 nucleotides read TGTGCCTGGAGTGTGGACAGGGGAATCTACGAGCAGTACTTC. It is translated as CAWSVDRGIYEQYF.

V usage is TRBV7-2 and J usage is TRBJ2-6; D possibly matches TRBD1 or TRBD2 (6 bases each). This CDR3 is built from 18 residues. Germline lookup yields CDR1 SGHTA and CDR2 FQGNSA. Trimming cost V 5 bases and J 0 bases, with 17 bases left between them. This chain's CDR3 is CASSHQTGANSGANVLTF. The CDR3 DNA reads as TGTGCCAGCAGCCACCAAACGGGGGCTAACTCTGGGGCCAACGTCCTGACTTTC.

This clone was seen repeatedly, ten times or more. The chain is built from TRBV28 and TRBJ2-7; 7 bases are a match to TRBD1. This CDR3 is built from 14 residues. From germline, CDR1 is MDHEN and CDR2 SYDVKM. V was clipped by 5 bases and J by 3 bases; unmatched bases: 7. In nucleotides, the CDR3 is TGTGCCAGCAGTCTACGGGGACAGTACTACGAGCAGTACTTC. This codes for CASSLRGQYYEQYF.

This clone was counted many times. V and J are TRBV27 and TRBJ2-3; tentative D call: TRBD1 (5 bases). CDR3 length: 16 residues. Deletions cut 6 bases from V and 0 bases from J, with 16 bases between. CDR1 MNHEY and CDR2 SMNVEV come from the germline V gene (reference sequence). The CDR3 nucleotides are TGTGCCAGCAGCTCGGTTAGGGGATCTAGCACAGATACGCAGTATTTT. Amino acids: CASSSVRGSSTDTQYF.

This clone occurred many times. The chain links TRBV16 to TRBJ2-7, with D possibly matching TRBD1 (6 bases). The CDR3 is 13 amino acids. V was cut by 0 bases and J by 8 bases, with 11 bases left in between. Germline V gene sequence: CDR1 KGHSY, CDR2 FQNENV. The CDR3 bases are TGTGCCAGCAGCCAATCGACCGGGGACAAGCAGTACTTC. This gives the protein CASSQSTGDKQYF.

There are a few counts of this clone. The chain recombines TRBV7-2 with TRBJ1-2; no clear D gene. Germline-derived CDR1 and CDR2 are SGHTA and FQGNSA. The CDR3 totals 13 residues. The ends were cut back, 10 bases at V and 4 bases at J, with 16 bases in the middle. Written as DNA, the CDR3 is TGTGCCACCGATTCGGGCGGGAGCTATGGCTACACCTTC. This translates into CATDSGGSYGYTF.

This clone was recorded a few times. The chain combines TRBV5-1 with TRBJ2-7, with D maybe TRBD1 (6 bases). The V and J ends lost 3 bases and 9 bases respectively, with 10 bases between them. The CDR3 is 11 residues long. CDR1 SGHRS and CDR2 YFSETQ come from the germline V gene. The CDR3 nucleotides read TGCGCCAGCAGCTCGACAGGAGTGCAGTACTTC. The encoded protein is CASSSTGVQYF.

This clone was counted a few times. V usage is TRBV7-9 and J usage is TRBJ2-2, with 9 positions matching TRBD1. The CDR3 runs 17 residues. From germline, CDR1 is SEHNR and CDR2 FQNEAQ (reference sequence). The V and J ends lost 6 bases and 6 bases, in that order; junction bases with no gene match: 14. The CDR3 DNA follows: TGTGCCAGCAGTCCAGGACAGGGGATTGTAGTCCCCGGGGAGCTGTTTTTT. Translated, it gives CASSPGQGIVVPGELFF.

As DNA, the CDR3 is TGTGCCAGCAGCTTATCAGGGAGCCCAGATACGCAGTATTTT. Its translation is CASSLSGSPDTQYF. This rearrangement joins TRBV7-9 to TRBJ2-3; D tentatively reads TRBD1 or TRBD2 (5 bases each). Trimming took off 2 bases at V and 4 bases at J, with 10 bases between the two ends. Germline CDR1 is SEHNR and CDR2 is FQNEAQ (reference sequence). CDR3 length: 14 amino acids.

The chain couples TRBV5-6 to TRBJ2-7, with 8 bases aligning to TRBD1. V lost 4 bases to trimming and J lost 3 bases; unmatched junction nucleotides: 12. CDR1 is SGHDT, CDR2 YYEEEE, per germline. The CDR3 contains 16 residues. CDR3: CASSGSTGTGIYEQYF. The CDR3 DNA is TGTGCCAGCAGCGGATCCACCGGGACAGGTATCTACGAGCAGTACTTC. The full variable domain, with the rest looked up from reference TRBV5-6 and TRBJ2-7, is DAGVTQSPTHLIKTRGQQVTLRCSPKSGHDTVSWYQQALGQGPQFIFQYYEEEERQRGNFPDRFSGHQFPNYSSELNVNALLLGDSALYLCASSGSTGTGIYEQYFGPGTRLTVT.

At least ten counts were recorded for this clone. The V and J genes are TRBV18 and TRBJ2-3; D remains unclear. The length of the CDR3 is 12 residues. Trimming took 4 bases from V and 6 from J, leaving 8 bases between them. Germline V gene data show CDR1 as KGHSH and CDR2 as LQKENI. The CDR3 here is CASSQEADTQYF. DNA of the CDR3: TGTGCCAGCTCACAAGAAGCGGATACGCAGTATTTT.

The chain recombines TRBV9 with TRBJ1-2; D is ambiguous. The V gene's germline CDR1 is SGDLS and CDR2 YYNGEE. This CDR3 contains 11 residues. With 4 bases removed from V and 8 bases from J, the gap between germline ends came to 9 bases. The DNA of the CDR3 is TGTGCCAGCAGCCCCGGGGTCGGCTACACCTTC. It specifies CASSPGVGYTF.

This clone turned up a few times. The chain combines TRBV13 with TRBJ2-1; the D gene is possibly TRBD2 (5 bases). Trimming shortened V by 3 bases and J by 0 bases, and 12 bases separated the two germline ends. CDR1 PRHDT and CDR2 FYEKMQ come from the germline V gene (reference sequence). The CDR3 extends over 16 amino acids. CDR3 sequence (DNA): TGTGCCAGCAGCTTTGGGAGCCCGAGCTCCTACAATGAGCAGTTCTTC. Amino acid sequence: CASSFGSPSSYNEQFF.

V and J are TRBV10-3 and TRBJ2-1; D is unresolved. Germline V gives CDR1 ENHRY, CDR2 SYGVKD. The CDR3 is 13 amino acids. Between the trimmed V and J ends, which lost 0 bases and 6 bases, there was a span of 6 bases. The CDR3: CAISESRPNEQFF. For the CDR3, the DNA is TGTGCCATCAGTGAGTCACGTCCCAATGAGCAGTTCTTC.

CDR3 coding DNA: TGTGCCAGCAGACCCGACGGAGCTAACTATGGCTACACCTTC. Amino acid sequence: CASRPDGANYGYTF. V is TRBV6-5 and J is TRBJ1-2; the D is unclear. V was shortened by 6 bases and J by 0 bases, with 11 bases between the two germline ends. CDR1 is MNHEY and CDR2 is SVGAGI in the germline V gene. The CDR3 runs 14 residues.

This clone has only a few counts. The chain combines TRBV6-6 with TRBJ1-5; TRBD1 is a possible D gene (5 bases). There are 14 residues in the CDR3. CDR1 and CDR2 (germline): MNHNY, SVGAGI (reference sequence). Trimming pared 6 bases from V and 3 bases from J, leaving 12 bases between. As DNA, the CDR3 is TGTGCCAGCAGGGGCGGGGGTTTCAATCAGCCCCAGCATTTT. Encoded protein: CASRGGGFNQPQHF.

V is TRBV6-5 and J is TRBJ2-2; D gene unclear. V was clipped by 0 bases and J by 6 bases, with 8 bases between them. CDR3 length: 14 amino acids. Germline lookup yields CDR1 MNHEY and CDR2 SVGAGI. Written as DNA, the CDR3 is TGTGCCAGCAGTTACTCCCTGGATGCCGGGGAGCTGTTTTTT. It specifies CASSYSLDAGELFF.

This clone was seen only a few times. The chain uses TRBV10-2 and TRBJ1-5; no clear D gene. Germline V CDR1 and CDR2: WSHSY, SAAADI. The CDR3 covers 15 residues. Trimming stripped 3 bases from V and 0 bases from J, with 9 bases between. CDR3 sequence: CASSERGGSNQPQHF. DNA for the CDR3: TGCGCCAGCAGTGAAAGAGGAGGTAGCAATCAGCCCCAGCATTTT.

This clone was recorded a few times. In nucleotides, the CDR3 is TGCGCCAGCAGCTTGCGGGGCCCGTCTAACTATGGCTACACCTTC. Its protein product is CASSLRGPSNYGYTF. The V gene is TRBV5-1, the J gene TRBJ1-2; a possible D gene is TRBD1 (5 bases). Germline V gene sequence: CDR1 SGHRS, CDR2 YFSETQ. CDR3 length equals 15 residues. V lost 1 base, J lost 0 bases, and 10 bases lay in between.